Below are 18 T cell receptor beta chains sequenced from a single sample in a study of blood T cell repertoires in COVID-19. Measured with immunoSEQ multiplex PCR; TCRdb has only the in-frame clones, and not every one. The sample includes a few hundred thousand clones, approximately 90% of them seen just once. Sequences were obtained from peripheral blood. The origin of the receptors is a man in his thirties or forties with acute or convalescent COVID-19.

The chain joins TRBV27 to TRBJ2-3; 8 bases fit TRBD1. This CDR3 has 14 amino acids. The V gene end was trimmed by 6 bases and the J gene end by 10 bases; junction bases not matched to a gene: 12. Germline values: CDR1 MNHEY, CDR2 SMNVEV (reference sequence). The CDR3 bases are TGTGCCAGCAGCGGACGAGACAGGGGAAAGGCGCAGTATTTT. As protein: CASSGRDRGKAQYF.

The rearrangement links TRBV5-1 to TRBJ1-6, with unresolved D. This CDR3 is 16 amino acids long. Germline V gives CDR1 SGHRS, CDR2 YFSETQ. V lost 0 bases, J lost 0 bases, and 7 bases lay in between. The CDR3 DNA reads as TGCGCCAGCAGCTTGGAAGTCAGCTCCTATAATTCACCCCTCCACTTT. Protein product: CASSLEVSSYNSPLHF.

This chain connects TRBV18 to TRBJ1-6; 7 positions match TRBD1. The CDR3 totals 15 residues. Per germline, CDR1 KGHSH and CDR2 LQKENI. V dropped 5 bases and J dropped 7; count of bases not matched to a gene: 8. CDR3 sequence (DNA): TGTGCCAGCTCAATCGACAGGGTGGGGAATTCACCCCTCCACTTT. Translation gives CASSIDRVGNSPLHF.

With regard to this clone: Other nucleotide sequences in the sample specify the same CDR3. The chain has TRBV6-5 and TRBJ2-1; 10 bases are shared with TRBD1. CDR3 length: 15 amino acids. Germline assignment: CDR1 MNHEY and CDR2 SVGAGI. The V segment lost 6 bases and the J segment 1 base; nucleotides outside the gene matches: 3. The CDR3 bases are TGTGCCAGCAGACGGGACAGGGGTTCCTACAATGAGCAGTTCTTC. The encoded protein is CASRRDRGSYNEQFF.

The V gene is TRBV29-1, the J gene TRBJ2-1; D is possibly TRBD1 (5 bases). Looked up from germline, CDR1 is SQVTM and CDR2 is ANQGSEA. Trimming cost V 7 bases and J 3 bases, with 10 bases left between them. The CDR3 extends over 12 amino acids. The CDR3 DNA reads TGCAGCGGTTCGACAGACTACAATGAGCAGTTCTTC. Protein: CSGSTDYNEQFF.

This clone was detected only once. The chain carries TRBV29-1 and TRBJ2-7; TRBD2 aligns across 8 bases. The CDR3 extends over 12 amino acids. Germline assignment: CDR1 SQVTM and CDR2 ANQGSEA. With 7 bases clipped from V and 1 base from J, the junction kept 3 bases outside the gene matches. In nucleotides, the CDR3 is TGCAGCGCCACTAGCGGATCCTACGAGCAGTACTTC. Translating it yields CSATSGSYEQYF.

The chain carries TRBV27 and TRBJ2-1; 14 nucleotides agree with TRBD2. Germline CDR1 MNHEY, CDR2 SMNVEV (reference sequence). Trimming took 1 base from V and 7 from J; bases not matched to a gene: 0. The CDR3 spans 15 residues. CDR3 DNA: TGTGCCAGCAGTTTATGGACTAGCGGGAGGAATGAGCAGTTCTTC. Its translation: CASSLWTSGRNEQFF.

The chain carries TRBV12-5 and TRBJ1-1; D is uncertain. The CDR3 length is 13 residues. Per germline, CDR1 LGHNT and CDR2 FRNRAP. V lost 5 bases and J 1 base, leaving 8 bases between the germline ends. CDR3 nucleotides: TGTGCTAGTGGTGTCGAGTGGAACACTGAAGCTTTCTTT. Amino acids: CASGVEWNTEAFF.

V and J are TRBV10-2 and TRBJ1-4, with D maybe TRBD1 (6 bases). CDR1 WSHSY and CDR2 SAAADI come from the germline V gene. The CDR3 spans 17 residues. V lost 4 bases, J lost 3 bases, and 18 bases lay in between. CDR3 sequence: CASSATSGVGANEKLFF. The CDR3 nucleotides read TGCGCCAGCAGTGCAACTTCAGGGGTCGGAGCTAATGAAAAACTGTTTTTT.

The CDR3 region has the DNA TGTGCCAGCAGCTTAAGGGGGCGGCTGGACGAGCAGTACTTC. Translation gives CASSLRGRLDEQYF. The chain has TRBV5-4 and TRBJ2-7; 7 bases match TRBD1. CDR3 length: 14 amino acids. Per germline, CDR1 SGHNT and CDR2 YYREEE (reference sequence). The V segment lost 2 bases and the J segment 5 bases; nucleotides outside the gene matches: 7.

The J gene is TRBJ1-5, the V gene TRBV5-1; maybe TRBD1 (6 bases). This CDR3 is 14 amino acids long. V lost 1 base and J 7 bases, leaving 12 bases between the germline ends. CDR1 is SGHRS and CDR2 is YFSETQ in the germline V gene. The CDR3 region has the DNA TGCGCCAGCAGCTTGACGGGGCAGGGGCAGCCCCAGCATTTT. It yields the protein CASSLTGQGQPQHF. Supplemented by reference TRBV5-1 and TRBJ1-5, the full variable domain reads KAGVTQTPRYLIKTRGQQVTLSCSPISGHRSVSWYQQTPGQGLQFLFEYFSETQRNKGNFPGRFSGRQFSNSRSEMNVSTLELGDSALYLCASSLTGQGQPQHFGDGTRLSIL.

This clone was observed a single time. This rearrangement joins TRBV3-1 (or the pseudogene TRBV3-2) to TRBJ2-2; a possible D gene is TRBD2 (6 bases). The V end was cut by 6 bases, the J end by 8 bases, with 10 bases between. The CDR3 sequence is 12 residues long. Per germline, CDR1 LGHDT and CDR2 YNNKEL (reference sequence). The CDR3 DNA reads as TGTGCCAGCAGGATGGGGGGAGGGGAGCTGTTTTTT. It codes for CASRMGGGELFF.

This sequence joins TRBV9 and TRBJ2-2; 9 positions agree with TRBD2. Germline trimming cut 4 bases from V and 3 bases from J; bases unmatched to any gene: 16. The CDR3 loop spans 19 amino acids. Germline CDR1 is SGDLS and CDR2 is YYNGEE. CDR3 in DNA: TGTGCCAGCAGCCCCAGCTGGATAGCGGGGGTTCACTACACCGGGGAGCTGTTTTTT. Amino acids: CASSPSWIAGVHYTGELFF. Full variable domain (missing parts from reference TRBV9 and TRBJ2-2): DSGVTQTPKHLITATGQRVTLRCSPRSGDLSVYWYQQSLDQGLQFLIQYYNGEERAKGNILERFSAQQFPDLHSELNLSSLELGDSALYFCASSPSWIAGVHYTGELFFGEGSRLTVL.

The V call is TRBV7-9, the J call TRBJ2-1, with TRBD2 as a possible D gene (6 bases). This CDR3 spans 17 amino acids. The germline gives CDR1 SEHNR, CDR2 FQNEAQ (reference sequence). Trimming left V 0 bases short and J 4 bases short, with 16 bases between. The DNA for the CDR3 is TGTGCCAGCAGCTTAGCGCGGGGAGGTCCTACTTACAATGAGCAGTTCTTC. Amino acids: CASSLARGGPTYNEQFF.

This chain uses TRBV3-1 (or the pseudogene TRBV3-2) with TRBJ1-3, with 10 bases lining up with TRBD1. Germline V lookup: CDR1 LGHDT, CDR2 YNNKEL (reference sequence). The CDR3 totals 14 residues. V lost 4 bases and J lost 5; bases outside the gene matches: 2. CDR3 coding DNA: TGTGCCAGCAGCCCGGGACAGGGGAGAAACACCATATATTTT. Translated, it gives CASSPGQGRNTIYF.

The V gene is TRBV5-1, the J gene TRBJ1-6, with D possibly being TRBD1 (6 bases). Trimming cost V 3 bases and J 5 bases, with 15 bases left between them. The germline V gene encodes CDR1 SGHRS and CDR2 YFSETQ. The CDR3 sequence is 16 residues long. The CDR3 nucleotides are TGCGCCAGCAGCTGGACCACCGGACAGAATAATTCACCCCTCCACTTT. It translates to CASSWTTGQNNSPLHF. Full variable domain (rest looked up from reference TRBV5-1 and TRBJ1-6): KAGVTQTPRYLIKTRGQQVTLSCSPISGHRSVSWYQQTPGQGLQFLFEYFSETQRNKGNFPGRFSGRQFSNSRSEMNVSTLELGDSALYLCASSWTTGQNNSPLHFGNGTRLTVT.

J is TRBJ2-1 and V is TRBV29-1; 8 nucleotides line up with TRBD1. Trimming at V came to 7 bases and at J to 6 bases, leaving 14 bases not matched to a gene. Germline CDR1 is SQVTM and CDR2 is ANQGSEA. The CDR3 totals 15 residues. The CDR3, as DNA: TGCAGCGCGGCTAGGGACAGGACTATTCTCAATGAGCAGTTCTTC. This gives the protein CSAARDRTILNEQFF.

This chain connects TRBV28 to TRBJ2-3; TRBD2 matches at 9 bases. This CDR3 is built from 16 residues. Germline lookup yields CDR1 MDHEN and CDR2 SYDVKM. V gave up 1 base and J gave up 4 bases; unmatched junction bases: 6. CDR3 loop: CASSLSAGGRPDTQYF. The CDR3, as DNA: TGTGCCAGCAGTTTATCTGCGGGGGGGCGCCCAGATACGCAGTATTTT. The variable domain in full, with the rest retrieved from reference TRBV28 and TRBJ2-3, is DVKVTQSSRYLVKRTGEKVFLECVQDMDHENMFWYRQDPGLGLRLIYFSYDVKMKEKGDIPEGYSVSREKKERFSLILESASTNQTSMYLCASSLSAGGRPDTQYFGPGTRLTVL.